Listed below are T cell receptor beta chains from one sample, sequenced in a study of cytomegalovirus exposure and HLA in healthy donors. TCRdb's table, derived via immunoSEQ multiplex PCR, lists solely in-frame clones and lacks some. The sample lists over 100,000 clones; less than 65% were seen once. Input material: PBMCs. These receptors originate from a man aged 40-50 years in good health and CMV-seropositive. Each CDR3 is given with its conserved first and last residue. D genes are given only for firm matches. Rows give clone size only sometimes, using once, few, many, or a class for an expanded clone.

j_gene: TRBJ2-7
abundance: .
v_gene: TRBV4-1
d_gene: .
CDR3aa: CASSQDISRDYEQYF
CDR3nt: TGCGCCAGCAGCCAAGATATTTCCCGGGACTACGAGCAGTACTTC

j_gene: TRBJ2-3
abundance: .
v_gene: TRBV10-3
d_gene: .
CDR3aa: CAISESPAGSTDTQYF
CDR3nt: TGTGCCATCAGTGAGTCCCCCGCGGGGAGCACAGATACGCAGTATTTT

j_gene: TRBJ2-7
abundance: .
v_gene: TRBV9
d_gene: TRBD1
CDR3aa: CASSVSQGQGTYEQYF
CDR3nt: TGTGCCAGCAGCGTAAGCCAGGGACAGGGGACCTACGAGCAGTACTTC

j_gene: TRBJ1-5
abundance: .
v_gene: TRBV4-1
d_gene: TRBD1
CDR3aa: CASSQYWTGKGQPQHF
CDR3nt: TGCGCCAGCAGCCAATACTGGACAGGGAAGGGTCAGCCCCAGCATTTT

j_gene: TRBJ1-4
abundance: .
v_gene: TRBV30
d_gene: .
CDR3aa: CAWRGGANEKLFF
CDR3nt: TGTGCCTGGAGGGGGGGGGCTAATGAAAAACTGTTTTTT

j_gene: TRBJ2-7
abundance: .
v_gene: TRBV5-4
d_gene: TRBD1
CDR3aa: CASSLGPTGNRGSYEQYF
CDR3nt: TGTGCCAGCAGCTTGGGGCCTACCGGGAACAGGGGATCCTACGAGCAGTACTTC

j_gene: TRBJ1-3
abundance: few
v_gene: TRBV7-9
d_gene: .
CDR3aa: CASSPLPWGRSSGNTIYF
CDR3nt: TGTGCCAGCAGCCCCCTCCCCTGGGGCCGATCCTCTGGAAACACCATATATTTT

j_gene: TRBJ2-1
abundance: once
v_gene: TRBV9
d_gene: TRBD1
CDR3aa: CASSPTSGRGNEQFF
CDR3nt: TGTGCCAGCAGCCCAACTTCAGGCAGGGGGAATGAGCAGTTCTTC

j_gene: TRBJ1-5
abundance: .
v_gene: TRBV2
d_gene: .
CDR3aa: CASSKDRRNQPQHF
CDR3nt: TGTGCCAGCAGTAAGGACAGACGGAATCAGCCCCAGCATTTT

j_gene: TRBJ1-1
abundance: .
v_gene: TRBV29-1
d_gene: TRBD1
CDR3aa: CSVASDRGKRTEAFF
CDR3nt: TGCAGCGTTGCATCTGACAGGGGTAAGAGGACTGAAGCTTTCTTT

j_gene: TRBJ2-1
abundance: .
v_gene: TRBV4-3
d_gene: .
CDR3aa: CASSQDGNGEQFF
CDR3nt: TGCGCCAGCAGCCAAGACGGGAATGGTGAGCAGTTCTTC

j_gene: TRBJ2-3
abundance: .
v_gene: TRBV7-2
d_gene: TRBD2
CDR3aa: CASSSNGAGAGDTQYF
CDR3nt: TGTGCCAGCAGCTCGAACGGGGCGGGAGCGGGAGATACGCAGTATTTT

j_gene: TRBJ2-2
abundance: .
v_gene: TRBV4-1
d_gene: TRBD2
CDR3aa: CASSVRAGGNTGELFF
CDR3nt: TGCGCCAGCAGCGTTCGAGCGGGGGGGAACACCGGGGAGCTGTTTTTT

j_gene: TRBJ2-3
abundance: .
v_gene: TRBV5-1
d_gene: TRBD1
CDR3aa: CASSPRDRGTDTQYF
CDR3nt: TGCGCCAGCAGCCCCCGGGACAGGGGCACAGATACGCAGTATTTT